This T cell receptor (beta chain) was captured in a study of control samples from healthy donors and cancer patients. Method: immunoSEQ multiplex PCR; TCRdb's copy keeps in-frame clones and lacks some. The table records approximately 160,000 clones, about nine tenths of them present only once. V was trimmed by 0 bases and J by 1 base, leaving 16 bases between them. The CDR3 sequence is 17 residues long. Looked up from germline, CDR1 is LGHDT and CDR2 is YNNKEL (reference sequence). The source material was blood. The TCR was taken from a woman in her thirties or forties in good health. This rearrangement joins TRBV3-1 (or the pseudogene TRBV3-2) to TRBJ2-7; D may correspond to TRBD1 or TRBD2 (5 bases each). Here the CDR3 reads CASSQDGGRDGSYEQYF. The CDR3 DNA follows: TGTGCCAGCAGCCAAGATGGGGGACGGGACGGATCCTACGAGCAGTACTTC.